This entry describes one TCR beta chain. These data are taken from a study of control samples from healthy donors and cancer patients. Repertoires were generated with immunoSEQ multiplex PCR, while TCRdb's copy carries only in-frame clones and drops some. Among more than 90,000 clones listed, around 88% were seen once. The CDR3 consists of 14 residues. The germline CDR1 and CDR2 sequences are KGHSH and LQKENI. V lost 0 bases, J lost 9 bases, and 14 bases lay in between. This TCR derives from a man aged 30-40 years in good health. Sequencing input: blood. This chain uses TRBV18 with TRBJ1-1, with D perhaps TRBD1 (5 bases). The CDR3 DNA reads TGTGCCAGCTCACCACCAGCCCCCTTGGGACAAGCTTTCTTT. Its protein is CASSPPAPLGQAFF.